Following are 9 T cell receptor beta chains from one sample sequenced in a study of graft-versus-host responses after intestinal transplantation. No antigen has been assigned to these receptors. Clones were read by immunoSEQ multiplex PCR, and TCRdb kept only the in-frame ones, dropping some. Counted here are 80,000 to 100,000 clones, around nine tenths occurring once; the ten biggest clones make up approximately 0.34%. The input for sequencing was unstimulated CD4+ T cells sorted from spleen or lymph node cells, taken before intestinal transplant. Receptor source: a human donor who received an intestinal transplant.

This clone is a singleton in its sample. The chain recombines TRBV9 with TRBJ2-3; D is uncertain. This CDR3 has 13 residues. Germline V gene data show CDR1 as SGDLS and CDR2 as YYNGEE. V lost 0 bases and J 5 bases, leaving 7 bases between the germline ends. This CDR3 is CASSVDFRDTQYF. In DNA, the CDR3 is TGTGCCAGCAGCGTAGATTTTAGAGATACGCAGTATTTT. Based on the CDR3 plus reference TRBV9 and TRBJ2-3, the full variable domain is DSGVTQTPKHLITATGQRVTLRCSPRSGDLSVYWYQQSLDQGLQFLIQYYNGEERAKGNILERFSAQQFPDLHSELNLSSLELGDSALYFCASSVDFRDTQYFGPGTRLTVL.

V usage is TRBV10-3 and J usage is TRBJ2-7; maybe TRBD2 (5 bases). V was trimmed by 10 bases and J by 4 bases, leaving 14 bases between them. Per germline, CDR1 ENHRY and CDR2 SYGVKD. There are 12 residues in the CDR3. The CDR3 loop reads CATGTTAYEQYF. Here the CDR3 DNA reads TGTGCCACGGGAACGACCGCATACGAGCAGTACTTC.

The rearrangement links TRBV19 to TRBJ2-1, with 10 bases lining up with TRBD2. CDR1 is LNHDA and CDR2 is SQIVND in the germline V gene (reference sequence). V was clipped by 5 bases and J by 4 bases; unmatched bases: 8. The CDR3 has 16 amino acids. CDR3 in amino acids: CASSPYSGGLYNEQFF. CDR3 in DNA: TGTGCCAGTAGTCCCTATAGCGGGGGGCTTTACAATGAGCAGTTCTTC.

The gene calls are TRBV6-1 and TRBJ1-1, with D perhaps TRBD1 (5 bases). In germline, CDR1 is MNHNS, CDR2 SASEGT. V was clipped by 4 bases and J by 3 bases, with 15 bases between them. The CDR3 length is 15 residues. CDR3 in amino acids: CASSGAGAGDTEAFF. CDR3 bases: TGTGCCAGCAGTGGAGCTGGGGCGGGGGACACTGAAGCTTTCTTT.

The rearrangement links TRBV20-1 to TRBJ2-1, with TRBD2 as a possible D gene (5 bases). The germline CDR1 and CDR2 sequences are DFQATT and SNEGSKA (reference sequence). Trimming removed 4 bases from V and 7 bases from J, with 8 bases in between. This CDR3 is 11 amino acids long. The DNA of the CDR3 is TGCAGTGCTACGAGAGGGAATGAGCAGTTCTTC. It specifies CSATRGNEQFF.

The rearrangement joins TRBV9 to TRBJ2-5; D might be TRBD1 (6 bases). Germline-derived CDR1 and CDR2 are SGDLS and YYNGEE. The CDR3 length is 13 residues. The V gene lost 0 bases and the J gene lost 5 bases, with 8 bases spanning the gap. CDR3 protein: CASSVGTEETQYF. The CDR3 coding sequence is TGTGCCAGCAGCGTAGGGACAGAGGAGACCCAGTACTTC.

CDR3 sequence (DNA): TGCGCCAGCAGCTTGGACCGGACAGGGTCAGATACGCAGTATTTT. This gives the protein CASSLDRTGSDTQYF. The chain combines TRBV5-1 with TRBJ2-3; 8 positions agree with TRBD1. The ends lost 0 bases at V and 4 bases at J; junction bases unmatched: 4. The length of the CDR3 is 15 residues. Germline CDR1 SGHRS, CDR2 YFSETQ. Complete variable domain (other parts from reference TRBV5-1 and TRBJ2-3): KAGVTQTPRYLIKTRGQQVTLSCSPISGHRSVSWYQQTPGQGLQFLFEYFSETQRNKGNFPGRFSGRQFSNSRSEMNVSTLELGDSALYLCASSLDRTGSDTQYFGPGTRLTVL.

This clone is a singleton in its sample. The J gene is TRBJ1-5, the V gene TRBV28; 8 nucleotides agree with TRBD1. The CDR3 covers 16 residues. Germline values: CDR1 MDHEN, CDR2 SYDVKM. The J segment lost 5 bases and the V segment lost 5 bases, leaving 11 bases of the junction unmatched. The CDR3 sequence: CASSPLEAGGYQPQHF. The CDR3 DNA reads TGTGCCAGCAGTCCCCTCGAGGCAGGGGGCTATCAGCCCCAGCATTTT.

The chain carries TRBV18 and TRBJ2-5; 9 bases map to TRBD2. Germline trimming cut 3 bases from V and 4 bases from J; bases unmatched to any gene: 6. Germline V CDR1 and CDR2: KGHSH, LQKENI. The CDR3 consists of 15 residues. The CDR3 here is CASSPRALAGETQYF. The CDR3 DNA reads as TGTGCCAGCTCACCGAGGGCACTAGCGGGAGAGACCCAGTACTTC.